This note documents a single T cell receptor beta chain sequence. Germline CDR1 LNHNV, CDR2 YYDKDF (reference sequence). Losses at the gene ends were 0 bases for V and 4 bases for J; bases not matched to a gene: 4. There are 15 residues in the CDR3. This record comes from a study of blood T cell repertoires in COVID-19. Data came from immunoSEQ multiplex PCR; TCRdb stores just in-frame clones and leaves some out. This table holds 25,000 or so clones, 80% to 90% found once. The specimen sequenced was peripheral blood. The chain employs TRBV15 and TRBJ2-5, with 8 bases fitting TRBD2. This TCR came from an elderly woman with active or convalescent COVID-19. CDR3 region: CATSRDSSGRETQYF. The CDR3, as DNA: TGTGCCACCAGCAGAGATTCCAGCGGGAGAGAGACCCAGTACTTC.